The 15 T cell receptor beta chains given below trace back to one sample, sequenced in a study of long-term antiretroviral therapy in people with HIV. At survey level, the immunoSEQ assay was run in its v3.0 version. Only in-frame clones appear in the TCRdb table, and some are missing; sequencing was by immunoSEQ multiplex PCR. Among fewer than 30,000 clones listed, roughly 77% were seen once. The sequencing here drew on unsorted PBMCs, taken 4.4 years after starting antiretroviral therapy. The receptor source for this set is a man under 40 with HIV.

The rearrangement joins TRBV19 to TRBJ2-1; 9 bases match TRBD2. Germline V gives CDR1 LNHDA, CDR2 SQIVND (reference sequence). V shed 6 bases, J shed 5 bases, and the junction held 8 bases outside the gene matches. The CDR3 covers 15 residues. The CDR3 coding sequence is TGTGCCAGTAGCCGCTCGGGACTAGCTCACAATGAGCAGTTCTTC. Protein sequence: CASSRSGLAHNEQFF.

J is TRBJ2-2 and V is TRBV27; D is unclear. Germline lookup yields CDR1 MNHEY and CDR2 SMNVEV (reference sequence). CDR3 length equals 14 residues. Trimming removed 5 bases at V and 7 bases at J, with 14 bases between. The CDR3 spells CASSLRLLGGELFF. The CDR3 coding sequence is TGTGCCAGCAGTCTTAGGTTATTGGGCGGGGAGCTGTTTTTT.

This sequence joins TRBV11-2 and TRBJ1-1; D gene unclear. Trimming stripped 1 base from V and 4 bases from J, with 7 bases between. CDR3 length: 13 amino acids. Germline CDR1 SGHAT, CDR2 FQNNGV. CDR3: CASSLVRGTEAFF. CDR3 nucleotide sequence: TGTGCCAGCAGCTTAGTGCGGGGCACTGAAGCTTTCTTT.

The chain joins TRBV19 to TRBJ2-6; 8 nucleotides line up with TRBD1. The CDR3 is 16 residues long. Trimming at V came to 6 bases and at J to 1 base, leaving 5 bases not matched to a gene. Germline values: CDR1 LNHDA, CDR2 SQIVND (reference sequence). The CDR3 sequence: CASRPRTGSGANVLTF. In DNA, the CDR3 is TGTGCCAGTAGGCCAAGGACAGGGTCTGGGGCCAACGTCCTGACTTTC.

The gene calls are TRBV7-8 and TRBJ1-3, with D maybe TRBD1 (6 bases). Germline V gives CDR1 SGHVS, CDR2 FQNEAQ. Trimming took 3 bases from V and 4 from J, leaving 13 bases between them. The CDR3 is 15 amino acids. The CDR3 loop reads CASSFRGGIGNTIYF. In nucleotides, the CDR3 is TGTGCCAGCAGCTTTCGTGGGGGCATCGGAAACACCATATATTTT. Based on the CDR3 plus reference TRBV7-8 and TRBJ1-3, the full variable domain is GAGVSQSPRYKVAKRGQDVALRCDPISGHVSLFWYQQALGQGPEFLTYFQNEAQLDKSGLPSDRFFAERPEGSVSTLKIQRTQQEDSAVYLCASSFRGGIGNTIYFGEGSWLTVV.

V usage is TRBV4-1 and J usage is TRBJ1-1; D not resolved. Germline V gene data show CDR1 as MGHRA and CDR2 as YSYEKL. Trimming shortened V by 0 bases and J by 2 bases, and 16 bases separated the two germline ends. There are 17 residues in the CDR3. CDR3 region: CASSQDWRETRNTEAFF. The CDR3 DNA reads TGCGCCAGCAGCCAAGATTGGAGGGAGACTCGAAACACTGAAGCTTTCTTT.

The chain couples TRBV5-1 to TRBJ1-1; 10 bases agree with TRBD1. Per germline, CDR1 SGHRS and CDR2 YFSETQ. V gave up 3 bases and J gave up 3 bases; unmatched junction bases: 8. This CDR3 comprises 16 residues. CDR3 sequence: CASSSKPGQGYTEAFF. CDR3 nucleotides: TGCGCCAGCAGCTCAAAACCGGGACAGGGGTACACTGAAGCTTTCTTT.

The chain is built from TRBV27 and TRBJ2-7; D is undetermined. V dropped 0 bases and J dropped 4 bases, with 7 bases sitting between them. CDR3 length: 13 residues. Germline V CDR1 and CDR2: MNHEY, SMNVEV (reference sequence). The CDR3 is CASSLSSVYEQYF. In DNA, the CDR3 is TGTGCCAGCAGTTTATCGTCGGTATACGAGCAGTACTTC.

The rearrangement uses TRBV5-1 and TRBJ1-1, with D possibly TRBD1 on 5 matching bases. Germline V gene lookup returns CDR1 SGHRS and CDR2 YFSETQ. The V gene lost 0 bases and the J gene lost 4 bases, with 13 bases spanning the gap. This CDR3 contains 15 residues. CDR3 sequence (DNA): TGCGCCAGCAGCTTGGTTGCAGGGTCGGGCACTGAAGCTTTCTTT. It yields the protein CASSLVAGSGTEAFF.

This clone came up a few times. The genes are TRBV28 and TRBJ1-2; unclear D gene. V was cut by 7 bases and J by 3 bases, with 12 bases left in between. Germline V gives CDR1 MDHEN, CDR2 SYDVKM. The CDR3 spans 13 residues. The chain's CDR3 is CASTLTDYYGYTF. The DNA for the CDR3 is TGTGCCAGCACCTTGACTGATTACTATGGCTACACCTTC.

The V gene is TRBV18, the J gene TRBJ1-1, with no clear D. V was cut by 3 bases and J by 1 base, with 12 bases left in between. This CDR3 spans 15 amino acids. CDR1 and CDR2 (germline): KGHSH, LQKENI. The CDR3 reads CASSPPSPRNTEAFF. DNA for the CDR3: TGTGCCAGCTCACCTCCTTCTCCCAGGAACACTGAAGCTTTCTTT.

This chain joins TRBV15 and TRBJ2-7; D is perhaps TRBD2 (5 bases). Trimming left V 2 bases short and J 3 bases short, with 11 bases between. The CDR3 has 14 amino acids. Per the germline V gene, CDR1 is LNHNV and CDR2 is YYDKDF (reference sequence). CDR3 sequence (DNA): TGTGCCACCAGCAGACAAGCGGAGTTCTACGAGCAGTACTTC. Residues: CATSRQAEFYEQYF.

The chain employs TRBV7-8 and TRBJ1-3, with 9 bases identical to TRBD1. Germline loops: CDR1 SGHVS, CDR2 FQNEAQ. J gave up 2 bases and V 5 bases, and 7 bases lay outside the gene matches. The CDR3 is 16 residues long. CDR3 sequence: CASSPRQGGTGNTIYF. CDR3 sequence (DNA): TGTGCCAGCAGCCCACGACAGGGGGGTACTGGAAACACCATATATTTT.

The chain employs TRBV6-1 and TRBJ2-1; the D is unclear. The CDR3 runs to 13 residues. Trimming took 5 bases from V and 4 from J, leaving 9 bases between them. Germline lookup yields CDR1 MNHNS and CDR2 SASEGT. The CDR3 loop reads CASSLPRYNEQFF. The CDR3 DNA reads TGTGCCAGCAGTCTCCCACGATACAATGAGCAGTTCTTC.

This clone showed up just once. The CDR3 DNA sequence: TGCAGCGTTGAAGAGAGCGGGAGGTACCAAGAGACCCAGTACTTC. It yields the protein CSVEESGRYQETQYF. The chain recombines TRBV29-1 with TRBJ2-5; 9 bases map to TRBD2. Germline loops: CDR1 SQVTM, CDR2 ANQGSEA. V lost 0 bases, J lost 0 bases, and 2 bases stayed unmatched. The CDR3 is 15 amino acids.